Listed below are T cell receptor beta chains from one sample, sequenced in a study of T cell repertoires in cytomegalovirus infection. Each CDR3 protein gets one entry after TCRdb re-called the reads with MiXCR. The sample holds about 310,000 distinct CDR3 sequences, roughly 15% seen once. The sequenced sample consisted of PBMCs. These receptors all come from a human donor in good health (CMV status not recorded). Some clones in this sample may be carry-over from other donors' samples. Each CDR3 is given with its conserved first and last residue. D genes are given only for firm matches. Clone size is stated in some rows and not others, as once, few, many or a class when expanded.

J gene | D gene | clone size | V gene | CDR3 DNA | CDR3 protein
TRBJ2-2 | TRBD1 | many | TRBV6-6 | TGTGCCAGCAGTTACTTGGGACAGGGGGCCAACACCGGGGAGCTGTTTTTT | CASSYLGQGANTGELFF
TRBJ2-7 | NA | many | TRBV28 | TGTGCCAGCAGGACCGTCGGGGGAGAGAGGTCCTACGAGCAGTACTTC | CASRTVGGERSYEQYF
TRBJ2-7 | TRBD1 | once | TRBV19 | TGTGCCAGTAGTATAGAGACAGGGACCTACGAGCAGTACTTC | CASSIETGTYEQYF
TRBJ1-2 | TRBD1 | NA | TRBV5-4 | TGTGCCAGCAGCTTGGGATCTCAGGGGGCTTATGATGGCTACACCTTC | CASSLGSQGAYDGYTF
TRBJ2-1 | TRBD2 | many | TRBV6-2/TRBV6-3 | TGTGCCAGCAGTTACGTAGCGGGGGGCAACAATGAGCAGTTCTTC | CASSYVAGGNNEQFF
TRBJ1-1 | NA | once | TRBV20-1 | TGCAGTGCTAGGGCAGGAGATGGCACTGAAGCTTTCTTT | CSARAGDGTEAFF
TRBJ2-7 | TRBD1 | NA | TRBV4-1 | TGCGCCAGCAGCCCTTCGAACAGGGGCGAGCAGTACTTC | CASSPSNRGEQYF
TRBJ1-1 | NA | many | TRBV12-3/TRBV12-4 | TGTGCCAGCAGATCAGTTTCTTGGGTGAACACTGAAGCTTTCTTT | CASRSVSWVNTEAFF
TRBJ2-1 | NA | many | TRBV6-1 | TGTGCCAGCAGTGAAGCACTAGGGACTTCTCGCGGGAATGAGCAGTTCTTC | CASSEALGTSRGNEQFF
TRBJ2-1 | TRBD2 | few | TRBV20-1 | TGCAGTGCTAGAGATCGGGACATGAGTAGCGGGGTTGGTGAGCAGTTCTTC | CSARDRDMSSGVGEQFF
TRBJ2-1 | TRBD2 | NA | TRBV12-3/TRBV12-4 | TGTGCCAGCAGTTTGACTAGCGATAACAATGAGCAGTTCTTC | CASSLTSDNNEQFF
TRBJ1-1 | NA | NA | TRBV20-1 | TGCAGTGCTAGTTCGTCCGGGCTGGGTACTGAAGCTTTCTTT | CSASSSGLGTEAFF
TRBJ2-3 | NA | many | TRBV7-2 | TGTGCCAGCAGCCGGCCGGGGGGCCCCTTCACAGATACGCAGTATTTT | CASSRPGGPFTDTQYF
TRBJ2-2 | TRBD2 | many | TRBV7-2 | TGTGCCAGCAGCTTAGCACAGCGGGGGAACACCGGGGAGCTGTTTTTT | CASSLAQRGNTGELFF
TRBJ2-4 | NA | NA | TRBV12-3/TRBV12-4 | TGTGCCAGCAGTTTAGTAGGGAATACCAAAAACATTCAGTACTTC | CASSLVGNTKNIQYF
TRBJ1-6 | NA | many | TRBV7-2 | TGTGCCAGCAGCTTAGAGCCCCGGACAGTCGTCGGGTCACCCCTCCACTTT | CASSLEPRTVVGSPLHF
TRBJ1-2 | NA | NA | TRBV6-5 | TGTGCCAGCAGTTACGGGACTGTGAACTATGGCTACACCTTC | CASSYGTVNYGYTF
TRBJ1-2 | NA | many | TRBV12-3/TRBV12-4 | TGTGCCAGCAGCCGTCCCGGGGTCTATGGCTACACCTTC | CASSRPGVYGYTF
TRBJ2-6 | TRBD2 | many | TRBV7-2 | TGTGCCAGCAGCCCCCGACACCTAGCGGGGGTGAGCTCTGGGGCCAACGTCCTGACTTTC | CASSPRHLAGVSSGANVLTF
TRBJ1-6 | TRBD1 | many | TRBV20-1 | TGCAGTGCTAGAGAATGGGACAGGGGGCAAGGTTCACCCCTCCACTTT | CSAREWDRGQGSPLHF
TRBJ2-2 | NA | few | TRBV4-1 | TGCGCCAGCAGCCCGGGCTTAGCGGTTAGGACCGGGGAGCTGTTTTTT | CASSPGLAVRTGELFF
TRBJ1-5 | NA | NA | TRBV20-1 | TGCAGTGCTAGAGGAGGAGTATACAATCAGCCCCAGCATTTT | CSARGGVYNQPQHF
TRBJ2-5 | TRBD1 | many | TRBV7-8 | TGTGCCAGCAGCCGGGGACAGCCTTTTCAAGAGACCCAGTACTTC | CASSRGQPFQETQYF
TRBJ1-1 | TRBD1 | NA | TRBV5-1 | TGCGCCAGCAGCTCGGACAGGGGGATCACTGAAGCTTTCTTT | CASSSDRGITEAFF
TRBJ1-4 | NA | few | TRBV12-3/TRBV12-4 | TGTGCCAGCGGGAAAGCTAATGAAAAACTGTTTTTT | CASGKANEKLFF
TRBJ1-1 | TRBD1 | many | TRBV7-6 | TGTGCCAGCAGCTCGGGACAGGGGATGACCACTGAAGCTTTCTTT | CASSSGQGMTTEAFF
TRBJ2-7 | TRBD1 | NA | TRBV28 | TGTGCCAGCAGGCAAACACAGGGGCTCGAGCAGTACTTC | CASRQTQGLEQYF
TRBJ2-5 | TRBD2 | many | TRBV4-2 | TGTGCCAGCAGCCAAGCAGGGACTAGCGGGGCAGAGACCCAGTACTTC | CASSQAGTSGAETQYF
TRBJ2-1 | TRBD2 | few | TRBV20-1 | TGCAGTGCTAGTCGACGGGGGGGCTGGGATGAGCAGTTCTTC | CSASRRGGWDEQFF
TRBJ2-3 | NA | many | TRBV12-3/TRBV12-4 | TGTGCCAGCAGTCCGCGACAGTCAGATACGCAGTATTTT | CASSPRQSDTQYF
TRBJ2-1 | TRBD2 | NA | TRBV6-2/TRBV6-3 | TGTGCCAGCAGTTACGGACTAGCGGGGGGGCCTTTTCGATACAATGAGCAGTTCTTC | CASSYGLAGGPFRYNEQFF
TRBJ2-3 | NA | few | TRBV4-1 | TGCGCCAGCAGTTCTGTGCCTCGAGAGAGAACCTATTTT | CASSSVPRERTYF
TRBJ2-7 | NA | NA | TRBV12-3/TRBV12-4 | TGTGCCAGCAGCCCCGGAGGCATCTACGAGCAGTACTTC | CASSPGGIYEQYF
TRBJ2-3 | NA | NA | TRBV6-1 | TGTGCCAGCAGTTATGCCTCAGTGACCCCCATCACAGATACGCAGTATTTT | CASSYASVTPITDTQYF
TRBJ2-3 | NA | many | TRBV7-9 | TGTGCCAGCAGCTTAGGGGGAGGACTAAATACGCAGTATTTT | CASSLGGGLNTQYF
TRBJ1-5 | NA | NA | TRBV28 | TGTGCCAGCAGCCATGGCGGGGGGGATCAGCCCCAGCATTTT | CASSHGGGDQPQHF
TRBJ1-5 | NA | NA | TRBV6-5 | TGTGCCAGCAGTTACGGTTTTGGTAACAATCAGCCCCAGCATTTT | CASSYGFGNNQPQHF
TRBJ2-3 | TRBD2 | NA | TRBV4-1 | TGCGCCAGCAGCCAAAGGGTGGGACTAGGGCCAACAGATACGCAGTATTTT | CASSQRVGLGPTDTQYF
TRBJ2-5 | NA | NA | TRBV29-1 | TGCAGCGTTGAAGTTGGTACATACCAAGAGACCCAGTACTTC | CSVEVGTYQETQYF
TRBJ1-4 | NA | many | TRBV12-3/TRBV12-4 | TGTGCCAGCAGTCCGGGACCGGCAAATGAAAAACTGTTTTTT | CASSPGPANEKLFF
TRBJ2-3 | TRBD1 | many | TRBV5-4 | TGTGCCAGCAGCGGACAGGGGGTATTCACAGATACGCAGTATTTT | CASSGQGVFTDTQYF